The 9 T cell receptor beta chains below all came from one sample that was sequenced in a study of cytotoxic CD8 clonotypes in ibrutinib-treated CLL. Produced via immunoSEQ multiplex PCR; TCRdb's table is partial and in-frame only. This sample has about 300,000 clones, with about 64% found just once. The sequencing used PBMCs, collected after 36 months of ibrutinib treatment. The receptors were gathered from a human donor with chronic lymphocytic leukemia.

The V and J genes are TRBV11-2 and TRBJ2-1; D is unclear. CDR3 size: 18 residues. The germline gives CDR1 SGHAT, CDR2 FQNNGV. Trimming stripped 0 bases from V and 7 bases from J, with 22 bases between. The CDR3 DNA reads TGTGCCAGCAGCTTAGATCGGAGCTGGCTCTACTTAAGGAATGAGCAGTTCTTC. Translating gives CASSLDRSWLYLRNEQFF.

This clone was counted a few times. The chain carries TRBV6-5 and TRBJ1-5; unclear D gene. Germline CDR1 MNHEY, CDR2 SVGAGI. Trimming removed 5 bases at V and 1 base at J, with 9 bases between. The CDR3 consists of 14 residues. CDR3: CASSQTVSNQPQHF. The CDR3 region has the DNA TGTGCCAGCAGTCAGACTGTAAGCAATCAGCCCCAGCATTTT.

This clone was seen only once. This rearrangement joins TRBV2 to TRBJ2-5; the D gene could be TRBD1 or TRBD2 (6 bases each). The germline V gene encodes CDR1 SNHLY and CDR2 FYNNEI. The CDR3 is 14 amino acids. V was cut by 3 bases and J by 5 bases, with 13 bases left in between. CDR3 nucleotides: TGTGCCAGCAGTGAGCTAGCGAGGGGGGAGACCCAGTACTTC. Encoded protein: CASSELARGETQYF.

The chain recombines TRBV2 with TRBJ1-6; TRBD1 is a possible D gene (5 bases). The CDR3 contains 15 residues. V was clipped by 7 bases and J by 7 bases, with 17 bases between them. Looked up from germline, CDR1 is SNHLY and CDR2 is FYNNEI. The CDR3 spells CASTHPTGVNSPLHF. As DNA, the CDR3 is TGTGCCAGCACACACCCGACGGGGGTAAATTCACCCCTCCACTTT.

The CDR3 coding sequence is TGTGCCAGCAGTTCCTTCGATGCCCTTTATGGCTACACCTTC. It encodes CASSSFDALYGYTF. This chain uses TRBV2 with TRBJ1-2; no clear D. Trimming took 5 bases from V and 5 from J, leaving 15 bases between them. Germline CDR1 reads SNHLY; CDR2 reads FYNNEI. The CDR3 is made up of 14 amino acids.

J is TRBJ1-2 and V is TRBV5-6; perhaps TRBD1 as D (6 bases). V gave up 4 bases and J gave up 8 bases, with 12 bases separating them. From germline, CDR1 is SGHDT and CDR2 YYEEEE. CDR3 size: 12 residues. The CDR3: CASSRRTDGYTF. The CDR3 DNA follows: TGTGCCAGCAGCCGTAGGACAGACGGCTACACCTTC.

This chain uses TRBV14 with TRBJ2-1; 10 bases are a match to TRBD1. This CDR3 contains 17 residues. V trimming: 4 bases; J trimming: 7 bases; junction bases outside the gene matches: 13. CDR1 is SGHDN and CDR2 is FVKESK in the germline V gene. The CDR3 here is CASSPLGTGASRNEQFF. CDR3 sequence (DNA): TGTGCCAGCAGCCCACTGGGGACAGGGGCCTCGCGGAATGAGCAGTTCTTC.

V usage is TRBV19 and J usage is TRBJ2-7; D is perhaps TRBD1 (5 bases). The CDR3 contains 14 residues. Trimming took off 3 bases at V and 3 bases at J, with 12 bases between the two ends. CDR1 and CDR2 (germline): LNHDA, SQIVND (reference sequence). In DNA form, the CDR3 reads TGTGCCAGTAGTATGGAATCAGGGTTCTACGAGCAGTACTTC. It codes for CASSMESGFYEQYF.

This clone was counted only a few times. The chain uses TRBV6-6 and TRBJ1-2, with D maybe TRBD1 (6 bases). The CDR3 consists of 16 residues. Deletions cut 0 bases from V and 6 bases from J, with 17 bases between. Germline V lookup: CDR1 MNHNY, CDR2 SVGAGI (reference sequence). The CDR3: CASSYSNWGAKDGYTF. CDR3 sequence (DNA): TGTGCCAGCAGTTACTCGAATTGGGGGGCGAAGGATGGCTACACCTTC.